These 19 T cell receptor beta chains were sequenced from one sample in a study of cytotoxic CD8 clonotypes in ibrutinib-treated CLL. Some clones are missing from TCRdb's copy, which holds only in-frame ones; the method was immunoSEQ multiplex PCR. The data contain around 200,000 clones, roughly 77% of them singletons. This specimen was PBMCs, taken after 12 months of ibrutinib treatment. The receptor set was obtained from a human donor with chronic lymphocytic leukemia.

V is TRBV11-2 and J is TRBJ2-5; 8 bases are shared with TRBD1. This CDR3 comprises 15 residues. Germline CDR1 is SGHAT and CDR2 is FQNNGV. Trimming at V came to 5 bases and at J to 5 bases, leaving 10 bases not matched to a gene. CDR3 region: CASSPERQGWETQYF. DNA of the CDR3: TGTGCCAGCAGCCCCGAAAGACAGGGGTGGGAGACCCAGTACTTC.

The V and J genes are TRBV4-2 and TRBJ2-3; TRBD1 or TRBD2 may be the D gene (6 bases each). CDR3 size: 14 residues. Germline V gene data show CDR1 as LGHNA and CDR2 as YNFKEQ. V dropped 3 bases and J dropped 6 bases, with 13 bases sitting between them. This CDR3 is CASSHGGRADTQYF. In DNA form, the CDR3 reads TGTGCCAGCAGCCACGGGGGCAGGGCGGATACGCAGTATTTT.

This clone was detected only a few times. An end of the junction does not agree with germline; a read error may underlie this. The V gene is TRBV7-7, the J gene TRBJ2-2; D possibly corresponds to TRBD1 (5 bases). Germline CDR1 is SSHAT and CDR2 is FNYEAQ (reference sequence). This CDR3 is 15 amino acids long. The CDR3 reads CASSLVVGASAELFF. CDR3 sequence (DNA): TGTGCTAGCAGCTTAGTGGTTGGGGCTTCTGCGGAGCTGTTTTTT.

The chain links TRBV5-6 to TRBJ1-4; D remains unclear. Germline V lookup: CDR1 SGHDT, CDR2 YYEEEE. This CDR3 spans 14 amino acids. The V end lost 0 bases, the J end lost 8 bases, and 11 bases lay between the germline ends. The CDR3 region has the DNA TGTGCCAGCAGCTTGGATGAGGAAAGAGAAAAACTGTTTTTT. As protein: CASSLDEEREKLFF.

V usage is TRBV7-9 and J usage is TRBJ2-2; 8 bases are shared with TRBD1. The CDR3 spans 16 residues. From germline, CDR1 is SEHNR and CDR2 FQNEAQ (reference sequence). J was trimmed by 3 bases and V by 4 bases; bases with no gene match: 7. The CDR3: CASSSLRDRHTGELFF. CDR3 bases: TGTGCCAGCAGCTCTCTCCGGGACAGGCACACCGGGGAGCTGTTTTTT.

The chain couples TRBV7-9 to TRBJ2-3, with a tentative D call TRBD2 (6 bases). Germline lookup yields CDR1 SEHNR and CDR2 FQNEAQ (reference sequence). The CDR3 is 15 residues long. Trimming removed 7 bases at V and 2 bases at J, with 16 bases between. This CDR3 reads CASNLWGGSTDTQYF. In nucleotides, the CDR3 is TGTGCCAGCAACCTATGGGGAGGTTCCACAGATACGCAGTATTTT. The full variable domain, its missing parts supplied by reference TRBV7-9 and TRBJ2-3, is DTGVSQNPRHKITKRGQNVTFRCDPISEHNRLYWYRQTLGQGPEFLTYFQNEAQLEKSRLLSDRFSAERPKGSFSTLEIQRTEQGDSAMYLCASNLWGGSTDTQYFGPGTRLTVL.

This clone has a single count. CDR3 protein: CASSSKETQYF. CDR3 in DNA: TGTGCCAGCAGCTCGAAAGAGACCCAGTACTTC. This sequence joins TRBV5-6 and TRBJ2-5; unclear D gene. The CDR3 loop spans 11 amino acids. V dropped 3 bases and J dropped 3 bases, with 3 bases sitting between them. CDR1 is SGHDT, CDR2 YYEEEE, per germline.

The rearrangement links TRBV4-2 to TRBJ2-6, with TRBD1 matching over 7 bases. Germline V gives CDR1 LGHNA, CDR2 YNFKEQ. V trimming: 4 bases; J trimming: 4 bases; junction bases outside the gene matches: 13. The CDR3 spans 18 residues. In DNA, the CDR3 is TGTGCCAGCAGCCCTTCGGGTAGGGGGCCTTCGGGGGCCAACGTCCTGACTTTC. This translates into CASSPSGRGPSGANVLTF.

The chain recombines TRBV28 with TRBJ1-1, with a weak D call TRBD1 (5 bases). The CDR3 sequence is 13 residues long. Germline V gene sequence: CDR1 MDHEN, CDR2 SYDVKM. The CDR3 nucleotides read TGTGGTTGGGCCGGGGCTGTGGCTACTGAAGCTTTCTTT. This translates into CGWAGAVATEAFF.

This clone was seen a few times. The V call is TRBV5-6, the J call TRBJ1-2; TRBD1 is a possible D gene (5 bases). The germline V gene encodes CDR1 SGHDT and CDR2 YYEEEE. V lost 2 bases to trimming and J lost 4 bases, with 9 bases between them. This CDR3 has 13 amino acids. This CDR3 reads CASSFSGLYGYTF. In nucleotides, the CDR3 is TGTGCCAGCAGCTTTTCGGGGCTCTATGGCTACACCTTC. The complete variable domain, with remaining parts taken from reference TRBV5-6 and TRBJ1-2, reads DAGVTQSPTHLIKTRGQQVTLRCSPKSGHDTVSWYQQALGQGPQFIFQYYEEEERQRGNFPDRFSGHQFPNYSSELNVNALLLGDSALYLCASSFSGLYGYTFGSGTRLTVV.

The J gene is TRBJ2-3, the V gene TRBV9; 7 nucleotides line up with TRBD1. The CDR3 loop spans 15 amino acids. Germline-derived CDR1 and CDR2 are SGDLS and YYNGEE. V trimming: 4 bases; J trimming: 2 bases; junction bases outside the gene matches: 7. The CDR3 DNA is TGTGCCAGCAGCCCTATAGGACAGGACACAGATACGCAGTATTTT. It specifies CASSPIGQDTDTQYF.

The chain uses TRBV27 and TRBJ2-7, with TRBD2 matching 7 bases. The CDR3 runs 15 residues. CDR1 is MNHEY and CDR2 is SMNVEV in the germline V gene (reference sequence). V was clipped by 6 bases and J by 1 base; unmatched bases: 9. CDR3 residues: CASSSAGVRSYEQYF. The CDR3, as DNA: TGTGCCAGCAGCTCGGCGGGGGTTAGGTCCTACGAGCAGTACTTC.

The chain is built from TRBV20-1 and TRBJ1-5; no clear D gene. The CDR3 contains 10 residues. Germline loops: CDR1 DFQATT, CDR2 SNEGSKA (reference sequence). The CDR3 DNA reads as TGCAGAATCGCCCGGGGTCCCCAGCATTTT. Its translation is CRIARGPQHF.

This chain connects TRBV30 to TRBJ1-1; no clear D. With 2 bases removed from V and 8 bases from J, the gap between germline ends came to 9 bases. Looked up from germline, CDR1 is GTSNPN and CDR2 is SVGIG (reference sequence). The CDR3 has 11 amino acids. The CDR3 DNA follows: TGTGCCTGGAGTCCCGGCCCCGAAGCTTTCTTT. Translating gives CAWSPGPEAFF.

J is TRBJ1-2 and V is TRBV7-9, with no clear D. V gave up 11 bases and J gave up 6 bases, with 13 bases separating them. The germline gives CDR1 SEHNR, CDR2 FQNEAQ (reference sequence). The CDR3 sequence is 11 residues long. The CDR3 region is CAGATPNGYTF. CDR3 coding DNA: TGTGCCGGCGCGACCCCAAATGGCTACACCTTC.

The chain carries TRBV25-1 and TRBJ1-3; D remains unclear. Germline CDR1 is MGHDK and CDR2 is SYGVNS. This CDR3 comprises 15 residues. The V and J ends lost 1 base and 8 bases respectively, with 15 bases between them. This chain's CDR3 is CASSELGSRGYTIYF. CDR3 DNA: TGTGCCAGCAGTGAATTAGGCAGCCGGGGTTACACCATATATTTT.

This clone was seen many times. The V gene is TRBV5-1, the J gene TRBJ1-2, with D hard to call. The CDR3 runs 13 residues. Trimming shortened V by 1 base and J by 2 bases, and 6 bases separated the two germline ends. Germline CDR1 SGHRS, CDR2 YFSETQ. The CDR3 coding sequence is TGCGCCAGCAGCTTGATACAAAACTATGGCTACACCTTC. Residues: CASSLIQNYGYTF.

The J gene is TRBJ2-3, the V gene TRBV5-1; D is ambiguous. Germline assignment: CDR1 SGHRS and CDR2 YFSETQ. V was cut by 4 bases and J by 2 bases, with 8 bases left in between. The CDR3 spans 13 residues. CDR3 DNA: TGCGCCAGCAGCGCTAGAATCACAGATACGCAGTATTTT. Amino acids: CASSARITDTQYF.

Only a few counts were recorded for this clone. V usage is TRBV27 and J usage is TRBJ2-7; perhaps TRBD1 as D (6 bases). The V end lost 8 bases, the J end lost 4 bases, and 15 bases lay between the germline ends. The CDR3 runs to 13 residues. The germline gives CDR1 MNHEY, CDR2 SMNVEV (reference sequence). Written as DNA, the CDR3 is TGTGCCAGCCGAATACCCGGACAGTACGAGCAGTACTTC. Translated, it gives CASRIPGQYEQYF.